This T cell receptor beta chain was sequenced for a study of PD-1 blockade in mismatch repair-deficient tumors. General study points: Tumor-resident clones, often undetectable pretreatment in blood, expanded then contracted after pembrolizumab.

This CDR3 contains 13 residues. V was cut by 2 bases and J by 1 base, with 5 bases left in between. Looked up from germline, CDR1 is SNHLY and CDR2 is FYNNEI. Every patient had mismatch repair deficiency by PCR or immunohistochemistry. As concerns this clone: Its antigen is not identified.

This table comes from immunoSEQ multiplex PCR, and its TCRdb copy is limited to in-frame clones, with some not included. The sample has about 40,000 clones; around 79% are singletons. V is TRBV2 and J is TRBJ1-1; unclear D gene. Sequencing was performed on peripheral blood, taken 4 weeks after starting pembrolizumab. The TCR originated in an adult with mismatch repair-deficient cancer. The CDR3 protein is CASSEQPNTEAFF. The CDR3 DNA follows: TGTGCCAGCAGTGAACAGCCGAACACTGAAGCTTTCTTT. Complete variable domain (other parts from reference TRBV2 and TRBJ1-1): EPEVTQTPSHQVTQMGQEVILRCVPISNHLYFYWYRQILGQKVEFLVSFYNNEISEKSEIFDDQFSVERPDGSNFTLKIRSTKLEDSAMYFCASSEQPNTEAFFGQGTRLTVV.